This T cell receptor beta chain is from a study of blood T cell repertoires in COVID-19. J was trimmed by 3 bases and V by 3 bases; bases with no gene match: 0. CDR3 length: 14 residues. Per germline, CDR1 LGHDT and CDR2 YNNKEL (reference sequence). In the original workflow: Estimates of nucleated cell counts were drawn from the amplification of reference gene primers. Clones were read by immunoSEQ multiplex PCR, and TCRdb kept only the in-frame ones, dropping some. That table is the source of V, J and clone size, and D and trimming were worked out from the DNA. This sample has around 40,000 clones, with 79% found just once.

Sequences were obtained from peripheral blood. The clonotype originates from a man aged 65 to 85 with acute or convalescent COVID-19. The rearrangement joins TRBV3-1 (or the pseudogene TRBV3-2) to TRBJ1-1, with 11 bases that match TRBD1. CDR3 sequence: CASSQGQGDTEAFF. CDR3 coding DNA: TGTGCCAGCAGCCAGGGACAGGGGGACACTGAAGCTTTCTTT.